A selection of T cell receptor beta chains follows, all from one sample in a study of tumor-infiltrating lymphocytes in primary liver carcinoma. TCRdb called the multiplex PCR reads again in MiXCR, with one record for every CDR3 protein. The data show 48,000 or so distinct CDR3 sequences, over 65% seen once. The sequencing input was liver tumor tissue from sampling region 3. These receptors all stem from a man aged 35 to 55 with primary liver carcinoma and hepatitis B virus infection. CDR3s include the opening cysteine and the closing phenylalanine or tryptophan. A D gene is named only where the DNA matches it firmly. The listing skips clone size in some rows; elsewhere it reads once, few, many or a size class.

>TRBV6-2/TRBV6-3|.|TRBJ2-6|once
TGTGCCAGCAGTTTAGGTCAGGAAACTGGGGCCAACGTCCTGTCTTTC
CASSLGQETGANVLSF
>TRBV24-1|.|TRBJ2-1|once
TGTACCACCAGTGGCGCAGCGGAAGGGAGTGGGCCCTACAATGAGCAGTTCTTC
CTTSGAAEGSGPYNEQFF
>TRBV6-1|.|TRBJ2-7|.
TGTGCCGTAGCTAGCTGGGGCTTCGGCTACGAGCTGTACTTC
CAVASWGFGYELYF
>TRBV5-5|.|TRBJ2-5|.
TGTGCCAGCACCACTGCTGTGCTTGCAGGAGGGCAGACTCAGTACTTC
CASTTAVLAGGQTQYF
>TRBV7-9|.|TRBJ1-1|many
TGTGCCAGCAGCTTAGAAGGGCTAAAGGAGGACACTGAAGCTTTCTTT
CASSLEGLKEDTEAFF
>TRBV11-2|TRBD2|TRBJ2-3|.
TGTGCCAGCGGCTTAACTACTAGCGGGAGGACGGGGCGAGATACGCGGTATTTT
CASGLTTSGRTGRDTRYF
>TRBV30|TRBD2|TRBJ2-3|.
TGTGCCTGGAGTCCCAAACTGGGTAGCGGGTTGCCCGTTTCCCCAGATACGCGGTATTTT
CAWSPKLGSGLPVSPDTRYF
>TRBV4-1|.|TRBJ1-6|.
TGCGCCAGCAGCTTCGACAAGAGCTTCTATAATTCACCCCTCCACTTC
CASSFDKSFYNSPLHF
>TRBV11-2|TRBD2|TRBJ2-7|few
TGTGCCAGCAGCCAATATTCGGGAGGGGACTACAAGCAGTATTTC
CASSQYSGGDYKQYF
>TRBV12-3/TRBV12-4|TRBD2|TRBJ2-1|many
TGTGCCAGCAAAGGACTAGCGAGAGACCGGTTCTTC
CASKGLARDRFF
>TRBV12-3/TRBV12-4|.|TRBJ2-4|.
TGTGCCAGCAGGGGGACTGGCGGTGCCAAAAACATTCAGTACTTC
CASRGTGGAKNIQYF
>TRBV10-3|.|TRBJ2-3|.
TGTCCCATCAGTGAAACTTTTGGGGATACGCAGTATTTT
CPISETFGDTQYF
>TRBV5-5|.|TRBJ1-1|many
TGTGCCAGCAGCTTCGAGGGGAACACTGAAGCTTTCTTT
CASSFEGNTEAFF
>TRBV6-5|TRBD1|TRBJ1-4|.
TGTGCCAGCAGTCGACAGGGGACTAATAAAAAACTGTTTTTT
CASSRQGTNKKLFF
>TRBV6-6|TRBD1|TRBJ2-5|many
TGTGCCAGCAGCCACGCATACCGGGACAGCGACCAAGAGACCCAGTACTTC
CASSHAYRDSDQETQYF